One sample yielded the 31 T cell receptor beta chains listed below, sequenced in a study of T cells in tuberculosis. Sample time point: new active TB diagnosis, blood taken before or within 7 days of starting treatment. Only in-frame clones appear in the TCRdb table, and some are missing; sequencing was by immunoSEQ multiplex PCR. This sample yields 30,000 or so clones, of which under 95% are seen a single time; around 7% belongs to the top ten. The sample here was PBMCs, taken at tuberculosis diagnosis. The receptors here all came from an adult with tuberculosis. Some clones in this sample may be carry-over from other donors' samples.

The rearrangement links TRBV14 to TRBJ2-3; D is perhaps TRBD2 (6 bases). The V end was cut by 4 bases, the J end by 2 bases, with 13 bases between. Per the germline V gene, CDR1 is SGHDN and CDR2 is FVKESK. This CDR3 has 15 residues. The CDR3 coding sequence is TGTGCCAGCAGCCTTAGCGGAGACTTCACAGATACGCAGTATTTT. Translating gives CASSLSGDFTDTQYF.

The rearrangement uses TRBV6-1 and TRBJ2-5; TRBD2 agrees at 13 bases. V dropped 3 bases and J dropped 2; count of bases not matched to a gene: 3. Germline V gene lookup returns CDR1 MNHNS and CDR2 SASEGT. This CDR3 has 16 amino acids. The CDR3 sequence: CASSDQLAGGQETQYF. CDR3 DNA sequence: TGTGCCAGCAGTGACCAACTAGCGGGGGGGCAAGAGACCCAGTACTTC.

V and J are TRBV19 and TRBJ2-5; TRBD2 matches 9 bases. Per germline, CDR1 LNHDA and CDR2 SQIVND (reference sequence). The CDR3 totals 18 residues. The junction had 15 bases not matched to a gene; V was cut back by 2 bases and J by 5 bases. Written as DNA, the CDR3 is TGTGCCAGTAGTATACCGCCGAGCGGGGGGTTCCCAGCGGAGACCCAGTACTTC. It translates to CASSIPPSGGFPAETQYF.

V is TRBV19 and J is TRBJ2-7, with 7 bases that match TRBD1. Trimming took 2 bases from V and 3 from J; bases not matched to a gene: 7. This CDR3 region has 15 residues. Germline CDR1 LNHDA, CDR2 SQIVND (reference sequence). CDR3 sequence reads: CASSIRGQIIYEQYF. CDR3 nucleotides: TGTGCCAGTAGTATAAGGGGACAGATCATCTACGAGCAGTACTTC.

The chain couples TRBV29-1 to TRBJ1-1; no definite D call. Trimming stripped 5 bases from V and 4 bases from J, with 14 bases between. Germline values: CDR1 SQVTM, CDR2 ANQGSEA. This CDR3 comprises 13 residues. The CDR3 DNA follows: TGCAGCGTTCTTGCGGGGTGGGGCACTGAAGCTTTCTTT. Amino acids: CSVLAGWGTEAFF.

This chain connects TRBV15 to TRBJ2-7; TRBD1 matches at 7 bases. The CDR3 spans 16 residues. V lost 0 bases and J lost 3; bases outside the gene matches: 8. The germline CDR1 and CDR2 sequences are LNHNV and YYDKDF (reference sequence). Here the CDR3 reads CATSREAQGSYYEQYF. CDR3 in DNA: TGTGCCACCAGCAGAGAGGCACAGGGGTCCTACTACGAGCAGTACTTC.

The chain carries TRBV19 and TRBJ1-1; D may be TRBD1 (5 bases). The germline V and J ends were trimmed by 3 bases and 2 bases, with 13 bases remaining between them. CDR3 length equals 15 residues. Germline CDR1 LNHDA, CDR2 SQIVND (reference sequence). CDR3 DNA: TGTGCCAGTAGTATCGTGGCAGGGATTAACACTGAAGCTTTCTTT. Translation gives CASSIVAGINTEAFF.

The chain carries TRBV6-5 and TRBJ1-1, with a possible D match to TRBD1 (6 bases). CDR3 length: 14 residues. From germline, CDR1 is MNHEY and CDR2 SVGAGI. V was trimmed by 0 bases and J by 7 bases, leaving 12 bases between them. The CDR3 region is CASSYSIGQFEAFF. CDR3 nucleotides: TGTGCCAGCAGTTACTCGATCGGACAGTTTGAAGCTTTCTTT.

This sequence joins TRBV6-5 and TRBJ1-2; D possibly corresponds to TRBD1 (6 bases). The CDR3 runs to 15 residues. V lost 5 bases to trimming and J lost 1 base, with 14 bases between them. CDR1 is MNHEY and CDR2 is SVGAGI in the germline V gene. CDR3 bases: TGTGCCAGCAGTCCCCAGGGGACGTTTAACTATGGCTACACCTTC. Translation: CASSPQGTFNYGYTF.

The table lists this clone with a count of one. The chain combines TRBV5-4 with TRBJ2-3; 7 bases map to TRBD1. The CDR3 has 14 amino acids. In germline, CDR1 is SGHNT, CDR2 YYREEE (reference sequence). Trimming took 0 bases from V and 5 from J; bases not matched to a gene: 3. The chain's CDR3 is CASSLETGLDTQYF. Here the CDR3 DNA reads TGTGCCAGCAGCTTGGAGACAGGGCTAGATACGCAGTATTTT. Looking up the rest from reference TRBV5-4 and TRBJ2-3 gives the full variable domain: ETGVTQSPTHLIKTRGQQVTLRCSSQSGHNTVSWYQQALGQGPQFIFQYYREEENGRGNFPPRFSGLQFPNYSSELNVNALELDDSALYLCASSLETGLDTQYFGPGTRLTVL.

In this sample, this clone turned up once. The V and J genes are TRBV6-5 and TRBJ1-1; 7 positions agree with TRBD1. The CDR3 is 15 residues long. V gave up 2 bases and J gave up 5 bases; unmatched junction bases: 8. Germline values: CDR1 MNHEY, CDR2 SVGAGI. CDR3 nucleotides: TGTGCCAGCAGTTACGCGGGACAGCGGGGGACTGAAGCTTTCTTT. It yields the protein CASSYAGQRGTEAFF.

This sequence joins TRBV5-1 and TRBJ1-2; D perhaps matches TRBD1 (5 bases). This CDR3 is 14 amino acids long. Trimming shortened V by 2 bases and J by 5 bases, and 13 bases separated the two germline ends. CDR1 is SGHRS, CDR2 YFSETQ, per germline. CDR3 DNA sequence: TGCGCCAGCAGCTTTGAGACAGAGATATATGGCTACACCTTC. Amino acid sequence: CASSFETEIYGYTF.

The V call is TRBV13, the J call TRBJ1-5; 11 nucleotides match TRBD1. This CDR3 spans 18 amino acids. Germline V gene sequence: CDR1 PRHDT, CDR2 FYEKMQ (reference sequence). V lost 5 bases and J lost 5; bases outside the gene matches: 14. CDR3 bases: TGTGCCAGCAGCCCAGGGCCGGACAGGGGGCACTTCTATCAGCCCCAGCATTTT. This translates into CASSPGPDRGHFYQPQHF.

V is TRBV2 and J is TRBJ1-6; D might be TRBD1 (5 bases). This CDR3 has 14 residues. The germline V gene encodes CDR1 SNHLY and CDR2 FYNNEI. The ends were cut back, 8 bases at V and 8 bases at J, with 16 bases in the middle. The CDR3 loop is CASRVGGSHSPLHF. The CDR3 DNA reads TGTGCCAGCCGAGTTGGGGGGTCCCATTCACCCCTCCACTTT.

The chain recombines TRBV5-1 with TRBJ2-7; 8 bases agree with TRBD1. Germline CDR1 and CDR2: SGHRS and YFSETQ. CDR3 size: 14 residues. With V trimmed by 6 bases and J by 1 base, 6 bases remained unmatched. The CDR3 loop reads CASKDRVGSYEQYF. As DNA, the CDR3 is TGCGCCAGCAAGGACAGGGTAGGGTCCTACGAGCAGTACTTC.

V gene TRBV7-8 combines with J gene TRBJ1-2, with unresolved D. Between the trimmed V and J ends, which lost 1 base and 13 bases, there was a span of 13 bases. The germline CDR1 and CDR2 sequences are SGHVS and FQNEAQ. The CDR3 spans 12 residues. The DNA of the CDR3 is TGTGCCAGCAGCTTAGGCGAGGATGTATGCACCTTC. Protein: CASSLGEDVCTF.

This clone was seen just once. The genes are TRBV5-1 and TRBJ2-7, with TRBD1 as a possible D gene (6 bases). The CDR3 runs to 11 residues. Trimming took 4 bases from V and 4 from J, leaving 6 bases between them. Per germline, CDR1 SGHRS and CDR2 YFSETQ. The CDR3 nucleotides read TGCGCCAGCAGCAGGGGGTACGAGCAGTACTTC. It specifies CASSRGYEQYF.

The rearrangement links TRBV19 to TRBJ1-1, with D uncertain. This CDR3 is built from 11 residues. Germline V gene sequence: CDR1 LNHDA, CDR2 SQIVND (reference sequence). The ends were cut back, 5 bases at V and 7 bases at J, with 8 bases in the middle. The CDR3, as DNA: TGTGCCAGTAGTTCGGGGATTGAAGCTTTCTTT. Encoded protein: CASSSGIEAFF. The variable domain in full, with the rest retrieved from reference TRBV19 and TRBJ1-1, is DGGITQSPKYLFRKEGQNVTLSCEQNLNHDAMYWYRQDPGQGLRLIYYSQIVNDFQKGDIAEGYSVSREKKESFPLTVTSAQKNPTAFYLCASSSGIEAFFGQGTRLTVV.

The rearrangement uses TRBV4-1 and TRBJ2-1; D perhaps matches TRBD1 (5 bases). Germline-derived CDR1 and CDR2 are MGHRA and YSYEKL. CDR3 length: 14 residues. The V gene lost 0 bases and the J gene lost 5 bases, with 8 bases spanning the gap. The CDR3 spells CASSQEGVNNEQFF. In nucleotides, the CDR3 is TGCGCCAGCAGCCAAGAAGGGGTTAACAATGAGCAGTTCTTC.

This chain joins TRBV29-1 and TRBJ2-7, with 8 positions matching TRBD1. Germline values: CDR1 SQVTM, CDR2 ANQGSEA. The CDR3 loop spans 12 amino acids. The V and J ends lost 6 bases and 6 bases, in that order; junction bases with no gene match: 7. CDR3 in DNA: TGCAGCGTCCTCACAGGGGGGCTCGAGCAGTACTTC. Translated: CSVLTGGLEQYF.

J is TRBJ2-3 and V is TRBV5-1; possible D gene TRBD1, 6 bases. Germline assignment: CDR1 SGHRS and CDR2 YFSETQ. There are 15 residues in the CDR3. Trimming removed 0 bases from V and 2 bases from J, with 10 bases in between. The CDR3 nucleotides read TGCGCCAGCAGCTTGGGGACAGACTCCACAGATACGCAGTATTTT. This encodes CASSLGTDSTDTQYF.

The rearrangement uses TRBV19 and TRBJ2-2; TRBD1 is a possible D gene (6 bases). V was clipped by 5 bases and J by 3 bases, with 13 bases between them. The CDR3 runs 15 residues. Germline assignment: CDR1 LNHDA and CDR2 SQIVND (reference sequence). The chain's CDR3 is CASSHGQQYTGELFF. In DNA, the CDR3 is TGTGCCAGTAGTCACGGACAGCAATACACCGGGGAGCTGTTTTTT.

The chain joins TRBV13 to TRBJ2-7, with 7 bases identical to TRBD2. In germline, CDR1 is PRHDT, CDR2 FYEKMQ (reference sequence). This CDR3 has 15 residues. V lost 5 bases and J lost 0; bases outside the gene matches: 7. CDR3 nucleotide sequence: TGTGCCAGCAGCCCCCGGGGAGGGTCCTCCTACGAGCAGTACTTC. As protein: CASSPRGGSSYEQYF.

This sequence joins TRBV10-2 and TRBJ2-1, with 8 bases fitting TRBD2. Germline CDR1 WSHSY, CDR2 SAAADI. V lost 1 base and J lost 0; bases outside the gene matches: 5. The CDR3 length is 17 residues. The CDR3 coding sequence is TGCGCCAGCAGTGAGTTTACGGGGGGGAGCTCCTACAATGAGCAGTTCTTC. It yields the protein CASSEFTGGSSYNEQFF.

The CDR3 spells CASSLADSSYEQYF. CDR3 coding DNA: TGTGCCAGCAGCTTAGCGGACAGTTCCTACGAGCAGTACTTC. The chain has TRBV7-8 and TRBJ2-7; maybe TRBD1 (6 bases). The CDR3 extends over 14 amino acids. Germline loops: CDR1 SGHVS, CDR2 FQNEAQ. V was clipped by 0 bases and J by 1 base, with 7 bases between them.

The genes are TRBV6-5 and TRBJ2-2; maybe TRBD2 (6 bases). The CDR3 is made up of 11 amino acids. The germline V gene encodes CDR1 MNHEY and CDR2 SVGAGI. Trimming took off 6 bases at V and 15 bases at J, with 14 bases between the two ends. The CDR3 region is CASSPGGRVFF. CDR3 coding DNA: TGTGCCAGCAGCCCCGGGGGAAGGGTGTTTTTT.

CDR3 nucleotide sequence: TGTGCCAGCTCACCCAGTCTCCTAGCGGGGGCTAATGAGCAGTTCTTC. This encodes CASSPSLLAGANEQFF. The rearrangement links TRBV18 to TRBJ2-1; TRBD2 agrees at 10 bases. The CDR3 has 16 amino acids. Germline CDR1 KGHSH, CDR2 LQKENI. The V segment lost 3 bases and the J segment 7 bases; nucleotides outside the gene matches: 9.

The chain is built from TRBV6-5 and TRBJ1-2; D ambiguous. Germline values: CDR1 MNHEY, CDR2 SVGAGI. V lost 2 bases and J 4 bases, leaving 8 bases between the germline ends. This CDR3 comprises 13 residues. CDR3 bases: TGTGCCAGCAGTTACGCGGGCAGCTATGGCTACACCTTC. Protein: CASSYAGSYGYTF.

The J gene is TRBJ2-7, the V gene TRBV28, with D possibly TRBD2 on 7 matching bases. The V gene lost 2 bases and the J gene lost 5 bases, with 16 bases spanning the gap. This CDR3 is 15 amino acids long. Germline loops: CDR1 MDHEN, CDR2 SYDVKM. The CDR3 reads CASSLVGGGLHEQYF. CDR3 coding DNA: TGTGCCAGCAGTTTAGTTGGGGGGGGCCTCCACGAGCAGTACTTC.

The gene calls are TRBV7-9 and TRBJ1-2, with a possible D match to TRBD1 (5 bases). The CDR3 is 15 residues long. V dropped 3 bases and J dropped 7 bases, with 18 bases sitting between them. Germline CDR1 reads SEHNR; CDR2 reads FQNEAQ (reference sequence). Written as DNA, the CDR3 is TGTGCCAGCAGCTTGGATGGACAAGGTGCAATTGGCTACACCTTC. It codes for CASSLDGQGAIGYTF.

The rearrangement uses TRBV7-2 and TRBJ2-1; 10 positions agree with TRBD2. Per germline, CDR1 SGHTA and CDR2 FQGNSA. CDR3 length equals 16 residues. The V and J ends lost 4 bases and 8 bases, in that order; junction bases with no gene match: 11. The CDR3 DNA reads TGTGCCAGCAGCTATAATATAGCGGGGGGAGACGATGAGCAGTTCTTC. Its protein is CASSYNIAGGDDEQFF. Using reference TRBV7-2 and TRBJ2-1 for the parts outside the CDR3, the full variable domain is GAGVSQSPSNKVTEKGKDVELRCDPISGHTALYWYRQSLGQGLEFLIYFQGNSAPDKSGLPSDRFSAERTGGSVSTLTIQRTQQEDSAVYLCASSYNIAGGDDEQFFGPGTRLTVL.